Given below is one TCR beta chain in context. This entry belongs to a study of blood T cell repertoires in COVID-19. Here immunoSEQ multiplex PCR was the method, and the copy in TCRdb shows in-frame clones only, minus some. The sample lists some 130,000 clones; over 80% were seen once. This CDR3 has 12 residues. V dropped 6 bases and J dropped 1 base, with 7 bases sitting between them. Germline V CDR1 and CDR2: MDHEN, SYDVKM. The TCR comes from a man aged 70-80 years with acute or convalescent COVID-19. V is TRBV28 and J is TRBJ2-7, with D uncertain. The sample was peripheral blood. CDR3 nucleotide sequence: TGTGCCAGCAGAACACCGTCCTACGAGCAGTACTTC. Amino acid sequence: CASRTPSYEQYF.